The rows below give T cell receptor beta chains drawn from one sample of a study of regulatory and conventional T cells in RAG deficiency. Produced via immunoSEQ multiplex PCR; TCRdb's table is partial and in-frame only. The table includes some 31,000 clones, roughly 96% detected once. This sample was also put to use in a study of regulatory T cells.

What was sequenced was CD25- CD4+ T cells sorted from blood. Every receptor here comes from a human donor in good health. Each CDR3 is given with its conserved first and last residue. D genes are given only for firm matches. Size tells how often a clone was seen (once, few, many) or the class of an expanded clone, and some rows leave it out.

CDR3	DNA	D	size	V	J
CASSQPSRANEQFF	TGCGCCAGCAGCCAACCTTCGAGGGCCAATGAGCAGTTCTTC	NA	NA	TRBV4-1	TRBJ2-1
CASSQDAHFANYGYTF	TGCGCCAGCAGCCAAGATGCTCACTTCGCGAACTATGGCTACACCTTC	NA	NA	TRBV4-1	TRBJ1-2
CASSIGAAYNEQFF	TGTGCCAGTAGTATAGGAGCGGCCTACAATGAGCAGTTCTTC	NA	NA	TRBV19	TRBJ2-1
CASSLDRERDEKLFF	TGCGCCAGCAGCTTGGACAGGGAGCGTGACGAAAAACTGTTTTTT	NA	NA	TRBV5-1	TRBJ1-4
CASSYVGRRDTEAFF	TGCGCCAGCAGCTATGTCGGCAGGCGGGACACTGAAGCTTTCTTT	NA	NA	TRBV5-1	TRBJ1-1
CASSPRSGGAGELFF	TGTGCCAGTAGTCCGCGGAGCGGGGGGGCGGGGGAGCTGTTTTTT	TRBD2	NA	TRBV19	TRBJ2-2
CASSTTGPYTEAFF	TGCGCCAGCAGCACGACAGGGCCTTACACTGAAGCTTTCTTT	TRBD1	NA	TRBV5-1	TRBJ1-1
CASSPRGGGAGSYNEQFF	TGTGCCAGCAGCCCTCGTGGCGGGGGGGCCGGGTCCTACAATGAGCAGTTCTTC	TRBD2	NA	TRBV7-2	TRBJ2-1
CASSWGLAGGTDTQYF	TGTGCCAGCAGCTGGGGACTAGCGGGGGGCACAGATACGCAGTATTTT	TRBD2	NA	TRBV7-6	TRBJ2-3
CASSPRDF	TGTGCCAGCAGCCCCCGGGACTTC	NA	NA	TRBV6-4	TRBJ2-5
CASSRQGRSNEQFF	TGTGCCAGCAGTAGACAGGGAAGATCCAATGAGCAGTTCTTC	TRBD1	once	TRBV27	TRBJ2-1
CASSLKLTSRADTQYF	TGTGCCAGCAGCTTAAAATTGACCTCCCGGGCAGATACGCAGTATTTT	NA	NA	TRBV7-2	TRBJ2-3
CASSLTGVGLETQYF	TGTGCCAGCAGCTTAACAGGGGTAGGGTTAGAGACCCAGTACTTC	TRBD1	once	TRBV11-2	TRBJ2-5
CASRTTQGSDSPLHF	TGTGCCAGCAGAACTACCCAGGGAAGTGATTCACCCCTCCACTTT	NA	once	TRBV6-5	TRBJ1-6
CASSSLAGGPHEQFF	TGTGCCAGCAGCTCGCTAGCGGGGGGGCCACATGAGCAGTTCTTC	TRBD2	NA	TRBV7-3	TRBJ2-1
CASSFTGVAREQFF	TGTGCCAGCAGCTTTACAGGGGTCGCGAGGGAGCAGTTCTTC	TRBD1	NA	TRBV5-5	TRBJ2-1
CATRPVQGVNYGEQYF	TGTGCCACCCGACCAGTACAGGGGGTGAATTACGGCGAGCAGTACTTC	TRBD1	NA	TRBV7-8	TRBJ2-7
CASRPTGGYEKLFF	TGTGCCAGCAGGCCTACAGGGGGTTATGAAAAACTGTTTTTT	TRBD1	NA	TRBV28	TRBJ1-4
CASSRADRDLTYEQYF	TGTGCCAGCAGCCGGGCGGACAGGGACTTAACCTACGAGCAGTACTTC	TRBD1	NA	TRBV6-6	TRBJ2-7
CASIRGDGTDTQYF	TGTGCCAGCATCCGGGGGGACGGCACAGATACGCAGTATTTT	TRBD2	NA	TRBV6-1	TRBJ2-3
CASSSPPALAGGFKNEQYF	TGTGCCAGTAGTTCCCCACCAGCCCTAGCGGGGGGCTTTAAGAACGAGCAGTACTTC	TRBD2	once	TRBV19	TRBJ2-7
CASSLGLAPASYEQYF	TGTGCCAGCAGCTTGGGCCTGGCCCCCGCCTCCTACGAGCAGTACTTC	NA	NA	TRBV5-6	TRBJ2-7
CATSRDRGDSYEQYF	TGTGCCACCAGCAGAGACCGGGGGGATTCCTACGAGCAGTACTTC	TRBD2	NA	TRBV15	TRBJ2-7
CASRGLGTDTQYF	TGTGCCAGCCGGGGACTAGGCACAGATACGCAGTATTTT	TRBD2	NA	TRBV27	TRBJ2-3
CASSPRQLNTEAFF	TGTGCCAGCAGCCCGAGACAGCTGAACACTGAAGCTTTCTTT	NA	NA	TRBV5-8	TRBJ1-1
CAWTRSSGANVLTF	TGTGCCTGGACCCGTAGTTCTGGGGCCAACGTCCTGACTTTC	NA	NA	TRBV30	TRBJ2-6
CASSPITGGHGYTF	TGTGCCAGCAGCCCAATCACAGGGGGGCATGGCTACACCTTC	TRBD1	once	TRBV7-9	TRBJ1-2
CASSPLVGVLNEQYF	TGTGCCAGCAGTCCCCTCGTCGGGGTCCTGAACGAGCAGTACTTC	NA	NA	TRBV6-5	TRBJ2-7
CSVRGGARDTQYF	TGCAGCGTTCGCGGGGGGGCCCGGGATACGCAGTATTTT	TRBD2	NA	TRBV29-1	TRBJ2-3
CASSKEITGPNEQFF	TGTGCCAGCAGTAAGGAAATTACAGGGCCCAATGAGCAGTTCTTC	NA	NA	TRBV6-4	TRBJ2-1